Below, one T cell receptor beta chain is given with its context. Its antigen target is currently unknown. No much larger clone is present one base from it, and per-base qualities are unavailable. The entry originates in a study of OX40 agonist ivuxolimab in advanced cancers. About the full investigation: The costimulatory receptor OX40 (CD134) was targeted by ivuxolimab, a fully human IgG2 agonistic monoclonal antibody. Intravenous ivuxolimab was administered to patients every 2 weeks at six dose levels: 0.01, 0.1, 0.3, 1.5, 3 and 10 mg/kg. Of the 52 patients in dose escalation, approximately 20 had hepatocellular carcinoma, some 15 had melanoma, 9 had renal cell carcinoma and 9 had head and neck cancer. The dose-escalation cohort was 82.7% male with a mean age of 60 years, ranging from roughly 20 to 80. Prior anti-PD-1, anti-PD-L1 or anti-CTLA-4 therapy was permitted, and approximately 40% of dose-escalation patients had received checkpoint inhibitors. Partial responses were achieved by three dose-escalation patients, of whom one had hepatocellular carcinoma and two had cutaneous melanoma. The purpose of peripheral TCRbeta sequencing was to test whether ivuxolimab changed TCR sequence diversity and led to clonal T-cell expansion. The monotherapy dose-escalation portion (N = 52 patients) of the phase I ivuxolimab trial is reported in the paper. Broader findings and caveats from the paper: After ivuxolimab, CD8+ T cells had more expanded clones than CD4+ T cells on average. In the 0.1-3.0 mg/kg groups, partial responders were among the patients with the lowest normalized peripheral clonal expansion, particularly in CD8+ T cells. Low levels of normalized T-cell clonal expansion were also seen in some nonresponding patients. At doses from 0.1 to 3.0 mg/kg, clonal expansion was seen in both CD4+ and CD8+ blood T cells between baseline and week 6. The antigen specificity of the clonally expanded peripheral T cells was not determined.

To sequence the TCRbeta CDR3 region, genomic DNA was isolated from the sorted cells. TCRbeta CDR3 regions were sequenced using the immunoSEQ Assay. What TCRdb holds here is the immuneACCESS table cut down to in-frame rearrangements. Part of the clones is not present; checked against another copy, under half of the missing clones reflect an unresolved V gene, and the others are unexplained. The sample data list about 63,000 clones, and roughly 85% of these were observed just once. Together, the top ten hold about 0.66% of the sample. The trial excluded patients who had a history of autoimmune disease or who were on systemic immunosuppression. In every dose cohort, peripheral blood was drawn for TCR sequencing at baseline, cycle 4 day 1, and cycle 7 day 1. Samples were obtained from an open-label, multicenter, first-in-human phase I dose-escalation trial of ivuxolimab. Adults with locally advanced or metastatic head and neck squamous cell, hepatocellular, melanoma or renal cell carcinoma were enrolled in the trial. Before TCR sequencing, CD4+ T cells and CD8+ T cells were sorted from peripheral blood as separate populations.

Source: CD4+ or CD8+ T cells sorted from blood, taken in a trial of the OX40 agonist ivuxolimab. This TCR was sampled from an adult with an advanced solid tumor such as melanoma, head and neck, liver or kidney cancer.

The CDR3 region reads CASSGPAGGLFNEQFF. The bases are TGTGCCAGCAGTGGCCCGGCGGGAGGCTTGTTCAATGAGCAGTTCTTC. The rearranged chain carries TRBV6-1 and TRBJ2-1; 8 central nucleotides agree with TRBD2. Here V drops 4 bases and J drops 6 bases, and the junction holds 11 bases not matched to any gene. The CDR3 spans 16 residues, from the cysteine through the phenylalanine. Of all the DNA, just the CDR3 is kept, 48 bases in frame from base 1. CDR1 and CDR2 (MNHNS, SASEGT) derive from the germline V gene.